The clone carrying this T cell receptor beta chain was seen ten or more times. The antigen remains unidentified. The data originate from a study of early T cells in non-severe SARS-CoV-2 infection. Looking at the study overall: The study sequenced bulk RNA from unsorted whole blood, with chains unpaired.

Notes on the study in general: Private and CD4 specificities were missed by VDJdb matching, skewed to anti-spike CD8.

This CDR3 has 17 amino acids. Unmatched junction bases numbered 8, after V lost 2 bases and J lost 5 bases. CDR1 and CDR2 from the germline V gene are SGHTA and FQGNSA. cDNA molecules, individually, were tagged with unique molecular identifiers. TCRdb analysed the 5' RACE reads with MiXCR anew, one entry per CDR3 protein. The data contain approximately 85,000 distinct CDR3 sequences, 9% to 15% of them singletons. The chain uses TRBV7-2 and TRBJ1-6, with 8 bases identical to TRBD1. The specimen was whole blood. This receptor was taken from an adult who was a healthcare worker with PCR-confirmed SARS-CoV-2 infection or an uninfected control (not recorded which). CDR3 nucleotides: TGTGCCAGCAGCTTATATACAGGGGGTGTAAATAATTCACCCCTCCACTTT. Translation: CASSLYTGGVNNSPLHF.